This paragraph covers one T cell receptor beta chain sequence. Its antigen remains unidentified. The CDR3 has 14 amino acids. V was shortened by 3 bases and J by 7 bases, with 12 bases between the two germline ends. Per germline, CDR1 MNHNS and CDR2 SASEGT. These data originate in a study of Ad26.COV2.S vaccination and SARS-CoV-2 variants. Study-wide results and limits: Non-spike TCR breadth was similar in vaccine and placebo recipients.

The sample's treatment: roughly 19 received Ad26.COV2.S at low or high dose, single or two shots; 5 received placebo; per-sample allocation not given. Sampling occurred on day 63 after the first vaccine or placebo injection. Repertoires were generated with immunoSEQ multiplex PCR, while TCRdb's copy carries only in-frame clones and drops some. Of hundreds of thousands of clones detected, more than 80% appear once; the ten largest clones hold nearly 1.5%. The source material was peripheral blood, sampled in a trial of Ad26.COV2.S vaccine versus placebo. This clonotype was sampled from a person aged 18-60 years who received the Ad26.COV2.S COVID-19 vaccine or a placebo. The chain carries TRBV6-1 and TRBJ1-4, with D hard to call. CDR3 protein: CASSERSVGEKLFF. DNA of the CDR3: TGTGCCAGCAGTGAGCGGTCGGTCGGTGAAAAACTGTTTTTT.